The next 17 T cell receptor beta chains were all read from a single sample in a study of T cells in tumors after PD-1 blockade. Sequencing used immunoSEQ multiplex PCR; TCRdb keeps in-frame clones, though not all of them. The sample consists of tens of thousands of clones, under 85% of them appearing once. Sequencing used PBMCs, obtained before anti-PD-1 therapy. The receptors stem from a human donor with advanced basal cell or squamous cell carcinoma (not recorded which).

The genes are TRBV2 and TRBJ2-5; perhaps TRBD2 as D (6 bases). Trimming shortened V by 4 bases and J by 0 bases, and 12 bases separated the two germline ends. Per the germline V gene, CDR1 is SNHLY and CDR2 is FYNNEI. This CDR3 has 15 amino acids. DNA of the CDR3: TGTGCCAGCAGTGGGCGGGGTAGAAACCAAGAGACCCAGTACTTC. Amino acid sequence: CASSGRGRNQETQYF.

The chain couples TRBV10-3 to TRBJ2-7, with a possible D match to TRBD1 (5 bases). The germline CDR1 and CDR2 sequences are ENHRY and SYGVKD. This CDR3 comprises 15 residues. Trimming cost V 0 bases and J 2 bases, with 11 bases left between them. The CDR3 nucleotides read TGTGCCATCAGTGAGTCGGGTAGGGGTACCTACGAGCAGTACTTC. As protein: CAISESGRGTYEQYF.

The V call is TRBV29-1, the J call TRBJ1-1; D call uncertain. Per the germline V gene, CDR1 is SQVTM and CDR2 is ANQGSEA. The ends were cut back, 5 bases at V and 0 bases at J, with 4 bases in the middle. This CDR3 spans 11 amino acids. DNA of the CDR3: TGCAGCGTTCGGGTGAACACTGAAGCTTTCTTT. Amino acids: CSVRVNTEAFF.

The genes are TRBV5-4 and TRBJ1-5; D not resolved. V was shortened by 2 bases and J by 7 bases, with 13 bases between the two germline ends. This CDR3 has 14 residues. Germline CDR1 SGHNT, CDR2 YYREEE (reference sequence). CDR3 sequence: CASSLGRTGQPQHF. DNA for the CDR3: TGTGCCAGCAGCTTAGGGAGGACGGGGCAGCCCCAGCATTTT. Full variable domain (remainder filled in from reference TRBV5-4 and TRBJ1-5): ETGVTQSPTHLIKTRGQQVTLRCSSQSGHNTVSWYQQALGQGPQFIFQYYREEENGRGNFPPRFSGLQFPNYSSELNVNALELDDSALYLCASSLGRTGQPQHFGDGTRLSIL.

The J gene is TRBJ2-5, the V gene TRBV2; 9 bases agree with TRBD2. Germline V gene sequence: CDR1 SNHLY, CDR2 FYNNEI. The CDR3 contains 19 residues. Trimming cost V 3 bases and J 7 bases; bases outside gene matches: 21. CDR3 sequence (DNA): TGTGCCAGCAGTGACCCGCCGTGGAGGGAGCGGGGGGACCCTGGGACCCAGTACTTC. The encoded protein is CASSDPPWRERGDPGTQYF.

The genes are TRBV7-9 and TRBJ1-1; 7 bases align to TRBD1. Trimming at V came to 1 base and at J to 7 bases, leaving 3 bases not matched to a gene. Germline loops: CDR1 SEHNR, CDR2 FQNEAQ (reference sequence). The CDR3 is made up of 13 amino acids. The CDR3 loop is CASSLERGLEAFF. The CDR3 coding sequence is TGTGCCAGCAGCTTAGAGAGGGGGCTTGAAGCTTTCTTT.

The chain is built from TRBV3-1 (or the pseudogene TRBV3-2) and TRBJ1-3; 8 bases align to TRBD1. In germline, CDR1 is LGHDT, CDR2 YNNKEL (reference sequence). The CDR3 spans 17 residues. Trimming took 4 bases from V and 4 from J; bases not matched to a gene: 12. CDR3 sequence reads: CASSPQWTGSFGNTIYF. The CDR3 DNA is TGTGCCAGCAGCCCGCAATGGACAGGGAGCTTCGGAAACACCATATATTTT.

The rearrangement links TRBV18 to TRBJ2-7; TRBD1 matches at 7 bases. Trimming at V came to 1 base and at J to 4 bases, leaving 1 base not matched to a gene. Germline V gives CDR1 KGHSH, CDR2 LQKENI. The CDR3 is 13 amino acids. In DNA, the CDR3 is TGTGCCAGCTCACCACGGGGACAGTACGAGCAGTACTTC. It yields the protein CASSPRGQYEQYF.

V usage is TRBV29-1 and J usage is TRBJ1-2; the D gene is possibly TRBD1 (5 bases). Germline CDR1 reads SQVTM; CDR2 reads ANQGSEA. V lost 8 bases to trimming and J lost 3 bases, with 13 bases between them. The CDR3 is 12 amino acids. The CDR3 spells CSTLLGDYGYTF. For the CDR3, the DNA is TGCAGCACCCTACTGGGGGACTATGGCTACACCTTC.

The chain links TRBV11-3 to TRBJ2-7; D possibly matches TRBD1 or TRBD2 (6 bases each). V was cut by 2 bases and J by 3 bases, with 20 bases left in between. CDR1 and CDR2 (germline): SGHNT, YENEEA. The length of the CDR3 is 17 residues. The CDR3 region is CASSLTRGVFPFYEQYF. The CDR3 coding sequence is TGTGCCAGCAGCTTAACAAGGGGGGTGTTTCCGTTCTACGAGCAGTACTTC.

The chain couples TRBV27 to TRBJ2-1, with 7 positions matching TRBD1. The CDR3 totals 15 residues. With V trimmed by 5 bases and J by 2 bases, 6 bases remained unmatched. Germline-derived CDR1 and CDR2 are MNHEY and SMNVEV (reference sequence). CDR3 sequence: CASSPGTAPYNEQFF. In nucleotides, the CDR3 is TGTGCCAGCAGTCCCGGGACAGCGCCCTACAATGAGCAGTTCTTC.

This clone came up a few times. The chain has TRBV7-9 and TRBJ2-7; D is ambiguous. V gave up 3 bases and J gave up 6 bases, with 6 bases separating them. The CDR3 has 11 amino acids. The germline gives CDR1 SEHNR, CDR2 FQNEAQ (reference sequence). CDR3 sequence (DNA): TGTGCCAGCAGCTTCGCTCCCGAGCAGTACTTC. This gives the protein CASSFAPEQYF.

This chain links TRBV11-1 with TRBJ2-1, with D perhaps TRBD2 (6 bases). Between the trimmed V and J ends, which lost 7 bases and 0 bases, there was a span of 13 bases. Germline values: CDR1 SGHAT, CDR2 FQDESV (reference sequence). The CDR3 runs to 15 residues. CDR3 DNA: TGTGCCAGCAAGACCCGGGGGAGCTCCTACAATGAGCAGTTCTTC. Protein sequence: CASKTRGSSYNEQFF.

The chain combines TRBV5-1 with TRBJ2-5; possible D gene TRBD1, 6 bases. The CDR3 covers 12 residues. Trimming cost V 2 bases and J 5 bases, with 7 bases left between them. The germline CDR1 and CDR2 sequences are SGHRS and YFSETQ. The CDR3 nucleotides are TGCGCCAGCAGCTTTGACAGGGAGACCCAGTACTTC. Translation: CASSFDRETQYF.

This chain uses TRBV10-3 with TRBJ2-1; tentatively, D is TRBD2 (7 bases). CDR1 is ENHRY, CDR2 SYGVKD, per germline. The V gene lost 6 bases and the J gene lost 4 bases, with 19 bases spanning the gap. This CDR3 is built from 16 residues. For the CDR3, the DNA is TGTGCCATCAGGGGTGGCGGGAGAGGGACATACAATGAGCAGTTCTTC. This sequence encodes CAIRGGGRGTYNEQFF.

The V call is TRBV24-1, the J call TRBJ2-5, with 7 nucleotides matching TRBD1. The CDR3 covers 16 residues. Germline-derived CDR1 and CDR2 are KGHDR and SFDVKD. V was clipped by 0 bases and J by 3 bases; unmatched bases: 6. The CDR3 loop reads CATSDLSTGEKETQYF. CDR3 nucleotides: TGTGCCACCAGTGATTTGAGTACAGGGGAAAAAGAGACCCAGTACTTC.

The chain joins TRBV13 to TRBJ1-1, with D maybe TRBD1 (5 bases). This CDR3 spans 15 amino acids. Looked up from germline, CDR1 is PRHDT and CDR2 is FYEKMQ (reference sequence). The V gene lost 0 bases and the J gene lost 4 bases, with 12 bases spanning the gap. Written as DNA, the CDR3 is TGTGCCAGCAGCTTAGGCCTTCAGGGTGTCACTGAAGCTTTCTTT. Translation: CASSLGLQGVTEAFF.